This entry features one T cell receptor beta chain sequence. The antigen is undetermined. The entry originates in a study of a mutant IDH1 vaccine in newly diagnosed glioma. Overall study context: Patients, over weeks 1, 3, 5, 7, 11, 15, 19 and 23, received a total of eight vaccinations.

Time point reported: week 23, last vaccination. With topical imiquimod, each dose of the vaccine consisted of 300 ug of mutant IDH1 20-mer peptide. Germline V lookup: CDR1 SGDLS, CDR2 YYNGEE. Trimming left V 4 bases short and J 3 bases short, with 9 bases between. The CDR3 is 13 residues long. This table comes from immunoSEQ multiplex PCR, and its TCRdb copy is limited to in-frame clones, with some not included. The sample contains approximately 35,000 clones, 70% to 90% of which appear only once. This sample comprised PBMCs, obtained from a glioma patient whose treatment included an IDH1 peptide vaccine. This rearrangement joins TRBV9 to TRBJ2-3; maybe TRBD1 (5 bases). This clonotype was obtained from a man aged 35 to 55 with glioma. In DNA form, the CDR3 reads TGTGCCAGCAGCACCCGACAGACAGATACGCAGTATTTT. Amino acids: CASSTRQTDTQYF.